In its sample, the clone carrying this TCR beta chain was seen many times. In TCRdb, the multiplex PCR reads were re-called with MiXCR into one record per CDR3 protein. The sample records 190,000 or so distinct CDR3 sequences, about 32% being singletons. V lost 3 bases and J 5 bases, leaving 10 bases between the germline ends. Germline assignment: CDR1 SGHAT and CDR2 FQNNGV. CDR3 size: 13 residues. Samples came from axillary lymph nodes draining the breast cancer. The sample is drawn from a study of breast tumors, draining lymph nodes, adjacent tissues. The specimen was axillary lymph node tissue. This chain joins TRBV11-2 and TRBJ2-5; TRBD1 or TRBD2 may be the D gene (6 bases each). The sequence was collected from a female donor with breast cancer. Some clones in this sample may be carry-over from other donors' samples. Here the CDR3 reads CASSFGGWETQYF. As DNA, the CDR3 is TGTGCCAGCAGCTTCGGGGGCTGGGAGACCCAGTACTTC.